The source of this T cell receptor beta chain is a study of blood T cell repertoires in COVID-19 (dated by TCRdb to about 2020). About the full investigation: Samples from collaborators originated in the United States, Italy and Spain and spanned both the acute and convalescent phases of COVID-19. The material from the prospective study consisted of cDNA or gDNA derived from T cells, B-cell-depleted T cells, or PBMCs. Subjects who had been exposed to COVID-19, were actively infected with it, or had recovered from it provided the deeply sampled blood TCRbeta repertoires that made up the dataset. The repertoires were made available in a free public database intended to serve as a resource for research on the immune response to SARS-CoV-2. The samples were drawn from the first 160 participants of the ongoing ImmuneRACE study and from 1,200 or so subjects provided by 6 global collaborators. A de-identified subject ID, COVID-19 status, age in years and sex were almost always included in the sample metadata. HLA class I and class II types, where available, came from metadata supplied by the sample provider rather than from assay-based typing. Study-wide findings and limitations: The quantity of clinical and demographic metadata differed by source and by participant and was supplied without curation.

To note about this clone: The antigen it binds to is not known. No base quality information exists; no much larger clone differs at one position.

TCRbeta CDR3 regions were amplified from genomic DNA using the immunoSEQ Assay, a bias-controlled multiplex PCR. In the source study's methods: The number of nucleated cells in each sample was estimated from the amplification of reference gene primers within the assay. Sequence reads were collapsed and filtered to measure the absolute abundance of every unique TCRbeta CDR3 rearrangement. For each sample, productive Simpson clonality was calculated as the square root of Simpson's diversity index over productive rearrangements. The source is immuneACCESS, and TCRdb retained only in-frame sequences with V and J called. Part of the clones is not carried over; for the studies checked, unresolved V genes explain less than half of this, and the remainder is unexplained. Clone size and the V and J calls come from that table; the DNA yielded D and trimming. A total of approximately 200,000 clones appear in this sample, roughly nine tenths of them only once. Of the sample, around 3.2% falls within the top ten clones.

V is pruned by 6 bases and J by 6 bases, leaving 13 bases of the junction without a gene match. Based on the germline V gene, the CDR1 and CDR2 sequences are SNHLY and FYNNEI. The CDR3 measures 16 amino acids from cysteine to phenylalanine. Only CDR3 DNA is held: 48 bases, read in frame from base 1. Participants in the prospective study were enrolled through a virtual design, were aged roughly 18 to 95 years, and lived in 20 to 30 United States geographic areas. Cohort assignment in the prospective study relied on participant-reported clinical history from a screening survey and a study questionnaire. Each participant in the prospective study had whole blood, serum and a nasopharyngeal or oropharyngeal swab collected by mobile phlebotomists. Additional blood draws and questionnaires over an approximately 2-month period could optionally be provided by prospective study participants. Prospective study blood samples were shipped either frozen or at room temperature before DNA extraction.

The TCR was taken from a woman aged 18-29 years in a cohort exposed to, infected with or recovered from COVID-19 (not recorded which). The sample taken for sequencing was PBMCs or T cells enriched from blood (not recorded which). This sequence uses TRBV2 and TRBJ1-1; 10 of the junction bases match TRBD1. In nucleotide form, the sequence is TGTGCCAGCAGCCACTCCCCGGGACAGGGGCGTCCTGAAGCTTTCTTT. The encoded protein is CASSHSPGQGRPEAFF.